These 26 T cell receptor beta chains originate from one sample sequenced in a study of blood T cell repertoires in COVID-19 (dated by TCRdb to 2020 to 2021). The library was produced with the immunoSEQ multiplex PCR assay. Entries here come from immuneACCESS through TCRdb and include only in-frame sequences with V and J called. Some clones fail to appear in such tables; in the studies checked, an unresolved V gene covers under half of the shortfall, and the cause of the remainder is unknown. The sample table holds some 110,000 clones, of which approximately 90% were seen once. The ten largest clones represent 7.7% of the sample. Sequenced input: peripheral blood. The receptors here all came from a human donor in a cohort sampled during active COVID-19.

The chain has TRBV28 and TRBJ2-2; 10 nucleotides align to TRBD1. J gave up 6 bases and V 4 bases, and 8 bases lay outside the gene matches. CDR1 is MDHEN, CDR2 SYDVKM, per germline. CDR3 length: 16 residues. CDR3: CASSSPGTGDSGELFF. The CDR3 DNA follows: TGTGCCAGCAGTTCTCCCGGGACAGGGGATTCCGGGGAGCTGTTTTTT.

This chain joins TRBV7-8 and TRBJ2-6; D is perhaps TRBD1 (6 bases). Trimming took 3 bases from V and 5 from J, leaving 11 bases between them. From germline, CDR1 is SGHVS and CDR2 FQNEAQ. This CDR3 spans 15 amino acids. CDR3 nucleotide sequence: TGTGCCAGCAGCTTCTACAGGGAAAGGGCCAACGTCCTGACTTTC. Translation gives CASSFYRERANVLTF.

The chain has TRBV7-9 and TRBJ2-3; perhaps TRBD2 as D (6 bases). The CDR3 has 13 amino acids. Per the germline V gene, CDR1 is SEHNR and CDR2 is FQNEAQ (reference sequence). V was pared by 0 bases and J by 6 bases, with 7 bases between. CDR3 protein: CASSLAGGDTQYF. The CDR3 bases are TGTGCCAGCAGCTTAGCTGGGGGGGATACGCAGTATTTT.

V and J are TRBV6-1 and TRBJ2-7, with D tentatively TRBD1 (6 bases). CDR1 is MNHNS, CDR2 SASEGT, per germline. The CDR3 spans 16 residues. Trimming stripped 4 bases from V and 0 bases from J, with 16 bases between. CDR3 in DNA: TGTGCCAGCAGTGCCCCGACAGGAATTGTCTCCTACGAGCAGTACTTC. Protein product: CASSAPTGIVSYEQYF.

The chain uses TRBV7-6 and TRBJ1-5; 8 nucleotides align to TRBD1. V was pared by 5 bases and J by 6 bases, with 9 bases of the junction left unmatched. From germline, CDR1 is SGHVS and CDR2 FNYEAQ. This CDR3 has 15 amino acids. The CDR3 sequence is CASSPSGQGFQPQHF. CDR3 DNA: TGTGCCAGCAGCCCTAGTGGACAGGGTTTTCAGCCCCAGCATTTT.

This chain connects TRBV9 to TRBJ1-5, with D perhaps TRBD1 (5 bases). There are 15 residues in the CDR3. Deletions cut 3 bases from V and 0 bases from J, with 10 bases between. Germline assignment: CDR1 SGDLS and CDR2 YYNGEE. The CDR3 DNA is TGTGCCAGCAGCGCTGACAGTAATAGCAATCAGCCCCAGCATTTT. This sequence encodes CASSADSNSNQPQHF.

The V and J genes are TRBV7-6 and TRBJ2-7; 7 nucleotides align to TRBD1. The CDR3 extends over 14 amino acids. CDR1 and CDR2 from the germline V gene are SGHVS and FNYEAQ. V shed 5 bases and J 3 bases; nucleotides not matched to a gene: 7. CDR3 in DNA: TGTGCCAGCAGCCTACCGGGACAGAGCTACGAGCAGTACTTC. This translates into CASSLPGQSYEQYF. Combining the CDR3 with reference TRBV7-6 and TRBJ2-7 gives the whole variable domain GAGVSQSPRYKVTKRGQDVALRCDPISGHVSLYWYRQALGQGPEFLTYFNYEAQQDKSGLPNDRFSAERPEGSISTLTIQRTEQRDSAMYRCASSLPGQSYEQYFGPGTRLTVT.

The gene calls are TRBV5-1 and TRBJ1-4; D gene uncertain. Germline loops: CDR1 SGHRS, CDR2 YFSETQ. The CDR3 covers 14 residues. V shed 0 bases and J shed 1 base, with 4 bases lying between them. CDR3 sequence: CASSLGRTNEKLFF. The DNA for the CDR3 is TGCGCCAGCAGCTTGGGTCGAACTAATGAAAAACTGTTTTTT.

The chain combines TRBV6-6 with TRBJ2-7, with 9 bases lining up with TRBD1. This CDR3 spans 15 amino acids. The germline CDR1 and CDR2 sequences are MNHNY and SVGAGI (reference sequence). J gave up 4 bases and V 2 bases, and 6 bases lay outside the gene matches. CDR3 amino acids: CASSYGTGIVYEQYF. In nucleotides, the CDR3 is TGTGCCAGCAGTTACGGGACAGGGATAGTTTACGAGCAGTACTTC.

CDR3: CAISRGGQGDGDEQFF. CDR3 bases: TGTGCCATCAGTCGGGGGGGACAGGGTGACGGAGATGAGCAGTTCTTC. The rearrangement uses TRBV10-3 and TRBJ2-1; a possible D gene is TRBD1 (9 bases). CDR1 ENHRY and CDR2 SYGVKD come from the germline V gene. The CDR3 contains 16 residues. The V gene lost 5 bases and the J gene lost 8 bases, with 22 bases spanning the gap.

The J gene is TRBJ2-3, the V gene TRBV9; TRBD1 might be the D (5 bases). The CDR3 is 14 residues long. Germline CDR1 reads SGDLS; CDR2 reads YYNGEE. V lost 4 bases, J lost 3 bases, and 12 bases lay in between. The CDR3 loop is CASSPGHRTDTQYF. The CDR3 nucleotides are TGTGCCAGCAGCCCAGGCCACAGGACAGATACGCAGTATTTT.

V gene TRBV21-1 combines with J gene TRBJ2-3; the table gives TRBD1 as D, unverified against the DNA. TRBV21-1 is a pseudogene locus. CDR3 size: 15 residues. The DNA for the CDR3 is TGTGCCAGCAGCAGAGGGGACAGGACCACAGATACGCAGTATTTT. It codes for CASSRGDRTTDTQYF.

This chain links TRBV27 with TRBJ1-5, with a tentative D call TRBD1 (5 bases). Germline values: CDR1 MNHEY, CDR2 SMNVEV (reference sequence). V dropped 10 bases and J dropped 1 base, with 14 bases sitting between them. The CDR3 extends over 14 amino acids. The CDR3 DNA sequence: TGTGCCACCGCAAGGGAGGGGAGCAATCAGCCCCAGCATTTT. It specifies CATAREGSNQPQHF.

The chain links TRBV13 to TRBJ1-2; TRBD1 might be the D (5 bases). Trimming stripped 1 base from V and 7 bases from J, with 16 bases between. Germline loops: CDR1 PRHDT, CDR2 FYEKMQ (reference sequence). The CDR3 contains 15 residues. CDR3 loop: CASSLESAGPFGYTF. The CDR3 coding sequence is TGTGCCAGCAGCTTAGAATCGGCAGGGCCCTTTGGCTACACCTTC.

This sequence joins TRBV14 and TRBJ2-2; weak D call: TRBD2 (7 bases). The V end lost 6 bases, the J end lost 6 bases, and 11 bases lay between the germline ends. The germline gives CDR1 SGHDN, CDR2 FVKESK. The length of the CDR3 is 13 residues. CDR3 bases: TGTGCCAGCAGGTCGGGGGGCGCCGGGGAGCTGTTTTTT. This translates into CASRSGGAGELFF.

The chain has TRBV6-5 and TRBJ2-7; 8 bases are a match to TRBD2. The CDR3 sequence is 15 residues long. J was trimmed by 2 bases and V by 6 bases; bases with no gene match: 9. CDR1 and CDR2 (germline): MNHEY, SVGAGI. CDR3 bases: TGTGCCAGCAGATTATCAGCGGGGGAGACCTACGAGCAGTACTTC. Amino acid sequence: CASRLSAGETYEQYF.

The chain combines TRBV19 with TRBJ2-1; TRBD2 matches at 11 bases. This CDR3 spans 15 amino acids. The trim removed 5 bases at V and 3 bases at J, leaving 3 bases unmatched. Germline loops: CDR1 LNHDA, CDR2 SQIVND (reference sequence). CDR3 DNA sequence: TGTGCCAGTAGTTCCGGGACTAGCGGCTACAATGAGCAGTTCTTC. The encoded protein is CASSSGTSGYNEQFF.

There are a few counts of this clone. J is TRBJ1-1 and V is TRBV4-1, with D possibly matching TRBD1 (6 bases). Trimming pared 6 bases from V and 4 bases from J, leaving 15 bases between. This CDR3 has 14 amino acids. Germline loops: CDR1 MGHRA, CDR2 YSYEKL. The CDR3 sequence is CASRSQGGSTEAFF. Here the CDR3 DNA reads TGCGCCAGCAGATCACAGGGTGGGAGCACTGAAGCTTTCTTT.

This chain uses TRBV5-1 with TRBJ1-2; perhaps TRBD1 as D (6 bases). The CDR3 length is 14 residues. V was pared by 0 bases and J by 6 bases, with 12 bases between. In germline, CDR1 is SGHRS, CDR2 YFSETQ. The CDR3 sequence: CASSLEDPGDGYTF. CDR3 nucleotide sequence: TGCGCCAGCAGCTTGGAGGATCCAGGGGATGGCTACACCTTC.

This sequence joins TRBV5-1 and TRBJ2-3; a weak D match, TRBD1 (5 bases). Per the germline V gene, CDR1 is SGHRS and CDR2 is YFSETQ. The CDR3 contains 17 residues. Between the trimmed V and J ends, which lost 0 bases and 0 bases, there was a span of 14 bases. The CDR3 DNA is TGCGCCAGCAGCTTGGGGAGTGGGGCGACGAGCACAGATACGCAGTATTTT. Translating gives CASSLGSGATSTDTQYF.

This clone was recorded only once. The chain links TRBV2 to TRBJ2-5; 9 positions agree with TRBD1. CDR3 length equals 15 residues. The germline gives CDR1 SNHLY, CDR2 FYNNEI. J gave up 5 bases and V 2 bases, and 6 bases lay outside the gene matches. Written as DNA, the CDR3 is TGTGCCAGCAGTGAAAGGGACAGGGATATGGAGACCCAGTACTTC. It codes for CASSERDRDMETQYF.

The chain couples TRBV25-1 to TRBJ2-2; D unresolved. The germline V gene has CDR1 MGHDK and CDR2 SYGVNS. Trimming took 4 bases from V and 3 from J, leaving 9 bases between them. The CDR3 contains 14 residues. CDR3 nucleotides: TGTGCCAGCAGTGCTAGGCTAGACACCGGGGAGCTGTTTTTT. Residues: CASSARLDTGELFF.

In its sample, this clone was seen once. In DNA, the CDR3 is TGTGCCAGCAGTCCGGGTTCTAGCGGGGGATACACAGATACGCAGTATTTT. This translates into CASSPGSSGGYTDTQYF. The chain is built from TRBV6-6 and TRBJ2-3, with TRBD2 identical over 10 bases. The junction had 10 bases not matched to a gene; V was cut back by 5 bases and J by 2 bases. The germline CDR1 and CDR2 sequences are MNHNY and SVGAGI (reference sequence). This CDR3 comprises 17 residues.

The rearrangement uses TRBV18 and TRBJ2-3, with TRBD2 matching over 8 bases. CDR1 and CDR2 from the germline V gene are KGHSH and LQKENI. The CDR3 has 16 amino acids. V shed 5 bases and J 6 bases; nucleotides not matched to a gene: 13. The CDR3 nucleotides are TGTGCCAGCTCATCAAGCGGGAGCTTCACTCCCGATACGCAGTATTTT. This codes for CASSSSGSFTPDTQYF.

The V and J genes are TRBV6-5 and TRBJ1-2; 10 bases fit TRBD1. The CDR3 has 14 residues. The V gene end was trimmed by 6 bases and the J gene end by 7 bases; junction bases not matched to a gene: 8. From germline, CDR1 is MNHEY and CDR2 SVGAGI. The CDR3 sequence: CASRDPGTGVGYTF. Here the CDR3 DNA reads TGTGCCAGCAGGGATCCCGGGACAGGGGTTGGCTACACCTTC.

CDR3 DNA sequence: TGTGCCAGCAGATGGGGGGGCACAGGGGAGCAGTACTTC. Encoded protein: CASRWGGTGEQYF. This chain joins TRBV11-2 and TRBJ2-7, with D maybe TRBD2 (7 bases). Trimming pared 6 bases from V and 7 bases from J, leaving 16 bases between. This CDR3 region has 13 residues. The V gene's germline CDR1 is SGHAT and CDR2 FQNNGV.